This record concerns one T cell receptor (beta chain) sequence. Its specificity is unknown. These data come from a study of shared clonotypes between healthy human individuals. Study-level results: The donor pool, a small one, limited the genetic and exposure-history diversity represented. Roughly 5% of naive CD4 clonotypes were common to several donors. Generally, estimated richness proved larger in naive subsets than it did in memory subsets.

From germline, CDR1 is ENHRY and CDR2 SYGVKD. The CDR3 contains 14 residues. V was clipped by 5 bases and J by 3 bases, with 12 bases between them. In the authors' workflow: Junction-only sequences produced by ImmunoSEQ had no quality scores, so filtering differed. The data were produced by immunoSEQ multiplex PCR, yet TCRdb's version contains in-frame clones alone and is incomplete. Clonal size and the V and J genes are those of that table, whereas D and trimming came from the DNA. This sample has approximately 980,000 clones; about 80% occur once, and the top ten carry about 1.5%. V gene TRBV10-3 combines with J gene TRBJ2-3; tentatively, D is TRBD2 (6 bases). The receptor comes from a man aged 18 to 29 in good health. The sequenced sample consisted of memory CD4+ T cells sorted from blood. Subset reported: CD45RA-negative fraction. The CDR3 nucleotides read TGTGCCATCAGTCTAAATAGCGGTACAGATACGCAGTATTTT. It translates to CAISLNSGTDTQYF.